This T cell receptor beta chain was documented in a study of CD8+ T cells in alopecia areata. As for the study in general: Treated patients were given 5 to 10 mg oral tofacitinib twice daily. The tofacitinib course ran for 6 to 18 months and was followed by 6 months off drug. Study-wide results and caveats: Treatment with tofacitinib significantly lowered scalp clonality and reduced expanded CD8+ clones among the top 100.

Once RNA had been extracted, it was reverse transcribed into cDNA to act as the sequencing template. The table came from immunoSEQ multiplex PCR; TCRdb's copy has only in-frame clones and leaves some out. The sample consists of some 180,000 clones, about 55% of them appearing once. The germline V gene encodes CDR1 GTSNPN and CDR2 SVGIG (reference sequence). CDR3 length equals 12 residues. V was shortened by 4 bases and J by 4 bases, with 7 bases between the two germline ends. Regarding this clone: Its cognate antigen is unknown.

Stated treatment: oral pan-JAK inhibitor, 5-10 mg twice daily. Lesional scalp punch biopsies and peripheral blood were collected from alopecia areata patients. The chain uses TRBV30 and TRBJ2-2; D remains unclear. The TCR was taken from a human donor with alopecia areata. The material was CD8+ T cells sorted from blood, obtained at week 24, from a patient treated with tofacitinib. In DNA form, the CDR3 reads TGTGCCTGGATTGAGCTCACCGGGGAGCTGTTTTTT. Its translation: CAWIELTGELFF.